Shown below are 8 T cell receptor beta chains from a single sample sequenced in a study of blood T cell repertoires in COVID-19. The method was immunoSEQ multiplex PCR; TCRdb's version includes in-frame clones alone and lacks a portion of them. The sample lists 110,000 to 150,000 clones, about 90% occurring once. The sample consisted of peripheral blood. The origin of the receptors is a woman between 50 and 59 years old with acute or convalescent COVID-19.

This clone was counted between two and nine times. The chain carries TRBV10-3 and TRBJ1-3; TRBD1 matches at 7 bases. Trimming took 10 bases from V and 2 from J; bases not matched to a gene: 14. Germline CDR1 reads ENHRY; CDR2 reads SYGVKD. The CDR3 extends over 16 amino acids. CDR3 sequence reads: CATRTRQGRTGNTIYF. CDR3 coding DNA: TGTGCCACCAGAACTCGACAGGGCAGAACTGGAAACACCATATATTTT.

The V and J genes are TRBV7-9 and TRBJ1-3, with D hard to call. Germline V CDR1 and CDR2: SEHNR, FQNEAQ (reference sequence). The CDR3 consists of 13 residues. The V end was cut by 1 base, the J end by 8 bases, with 9 bases between. The CDR3 bases are TGTGCCAGCAGCTTAGGCCCCCGGGACACCATATATTTT. Its protein product is CASSLGPRDTIYF. The entire variable domain, with the rest obtained from reference TRBV7-9 and TRBJ1-3, is as follows: DTGVSQNPRHKITKRGQNVTFRCDPISEHNRLYWYRQTLGQGPEFLTYFQNEAQLEKSRLLSDRFSAERPKGSFSTLEIQRTEQGDSAMYLCASSLGPRDTIYFGEGSWLTVV.

The rearrangement links TRBV7-9 to TRBJ2-7, with D possibly matching TRBD2 (6 bases). Per germline, CDR1 SEHNR and CDR2 FQNEAQ (reference sequence). The CDR3 sequence is 14 residues long. V was shortened by 5 bases and J by 3 bases, with 14 bases between the two germline ends. The CDR3 region is CASSPGTVGYEQYF. The DNA for the CDR3 is TGTGCCAGCAGCCCCGGGACTGTAGGCTACGAGCAGTACTTC.

The chain uses TRBV20-1 and TRBJ1-5, with D maybe TRBD1 (5 bases). V was trimmed by 3 bases and J by 3 bases, leaving 12 bases between them. The CDR3 covers 14 residues. Germline V lookup: CDR1 DFQATT, CDR2 SNEGSKA (reference sequence). CDR3 sequence reads: CSASSSGYNQPQHF. The DNA of the CDR3 is TGCAGTGCTAGTTCATCAGGGTACAATCAGCCCCAGCATTTT.

This clone has just a few counts. This chain joins TRBV6-5 and TRBJ1-1; D is unclear. There are 14 residues in the CDR3. The germline gives CDR1 MNHEY, CDR2 SVGAGI. The V end was cut by 3 bases, the J end by 0 bases, with 8 bases between. The CDR3 reads CASSYQELNTEAFF. CDR3 coding DNA: TGTGCCAGCAGTTATCAGGAATTGAACACTGAAGCTTTCTTT.

The chain links TRBV5-1 to TRBJ2-7; the match to TRBD2 covers 7 bases. J gave up 7 bases and V 0 bases, and 7 bases lay outside the gene matches. The CDR3 covers 14 residues. From germline, CDR1 is SGHRS and CDR2 YFSETQ. CDR3 amino acids: CASSLAVWGGEQYF. CDR3 DNA sequence: TGCGCCAGCAGCTTGGCTGTATGGGGGGGTGAGCAGTACTTC.

This clone was observed a single time. The gene calls are TRBV6-5 and TRBJ2-7; maybe TRBD1 (6 bases). The CDR3 consists of 14 residues. The germline V and J ends were trimmed by 1 base and 5 bases, with 12 bases remaining between them. Germline CDR1 reads MNHEY; CDR2 reads SVGAGI. Here the CDR3 DNA reads TGTGCCAGCAGTTACTTCAACAGGGACCACGAGCAGTACTTC. Its protein is CASSYFNRDHEQYF.

The CDR3 region is CASSQGARDTGELFF. As DNA, the CDR3 is TGTGCCAGTAGTCAGGGGGCAAGGGACACCGGGGAGCTGTTTTTT. The gene calls are TRBV19 and TRBJ2-2, with TRBD1 matching 8 bases. Per the germline V gene, CDR1 is LNHDA and CDR2 is SQIVND (reference sequence). Losses at the gene ends were 5 bases for V and 3 bases for J; bases not matched to a gene: 5. This CDR3 has 15 residues. Together with reference TRBV19 and TRBJ2-2, the CDR3 gives the full variable domain: DGGITQSPKYLFRKEGQNVTLSCEQNLNHDAMYWYRQDPGQGLRLIYYSQIVNDFQKGDIAEGYSVSREKKESFPLTVTSAQKNPTAFYLCASSQGARDTGELFFGEGSRLTVL.